Listed below are T cell receptor beta chains from one sample, sequenced in a study of technical replicates of blood from four donors. Some clones are missing from TCRdb's copy, which holds only in-frame ones; the method was immunoSEQ multiplex PCR. Of more than 70,000 clones listed, roughly 96% were seen once; the top ten hold around 0.22%. Sequencing used T cells isolated from PBMCs. Source of these receptors: a human donor in good health. The conserved cysteine and the conserved F or W are not part of the CDR3 here. A D gene is named only where the DNA matches it firmly.

CDR3aa	d_gene	v_gene	j_gene
ASHELRTLEQY	.	TRBV6-1	TRBJ2-7
ASTLKEGRDTQY	.	TRBV9	TRBJ2-3
ASSPVLAGINTGELF	TRBD2	TRBV4-1	TRBJ2-2
ASSLRLAGGPGDTQY	TRBD2	TRBV27	TRBJ2-3
ASSQTDREEY	TRBD1	TRBV10-1	TRBJ2-7
SVVRGGTQY	.	TRBV29-1	TRBJ2-5
ASSKNTEAF	.	TRBV6-5	TRBJ1-1
AWSTGRLLDYGYT	TRBD1	TRBV30	TRBJ1-2
ASSGYEGGELF	.	TRBV9	TRBJ2-2
ASSSTPLKGANYGYT	TRBD1	TRBV27	TRBJ1-2
ASRQDRVLETQY	TRBD1	TRBV6-1	TRBJ2-5
ASSPRDSNEKLF	TRBD1	TRBV5-1	TRBJ1-4
AISAPGQTYEQY	TRBD1	TRBV10-3	TRBJ2-7
ASSYSSGGYNEQF	TRBD2	TRBV6-5	TRBJ2-1
AISENQQGAGIDYGYT	TRBD1	TRBV10-3	TRBJ1-2
ASSLLAGDSYEQY	.	TRBV28	TRBJ2-7
ASSPRTSGSVINEQF	TRBD2	TRBV4-1	TRBJ2-1
ASSIKWQVPYSNQPQH	.	TRBV19	TRBJ1-5
ASSLIRDRGYEQY	TRBD1	TRBV28	TRBJ2-7
ASSEWVRTEAF	.	TRBV10-2	TRBJ1-1
ASSAGQGSQPQH	TRBD1	TRBV9	TRBJ1-5
AISESSGVAHEQY	.	TRBV10-3	TRBJ2-7
ASSEGYTGEGETQY	TRBD1	TRBV9	TRBJ2-5
ASSRGQPEKGGYT	.	TRBV5-1	TRBJ1-2
ASSGTSNTGELF	.	TRBV18	TRBJ2-2
ASSDGTIREQY	.	TRBV9	TRBJ2-7
ASSRQGLDTIY	TRBD1	TRBV6-5	TRBJ1-3
ASSEKGGDDNEQF	.	TRBV6-4	TRBJ2-1
SVDPSGSLNEQY	TRBD2	TRBV29-1	TRBJ2-7
AWAQGATNEKLF	.	TRBV30	TRBJ1-4
ASSSPGTGSGNEKLF	TRBD1	TRBV7-8	TRBJ1-4
ASSPYQSARGRSNQPQH	.	TRBV4-2	TRBJ1-5
ASRDGRGAEQY	.	TRBV7-2	TRBJ2-7
ASSLGRRGKPQH	.	TRBV28	TRBJ1-5
AWSVPGLLTGLDGYT	TRBD1	TRBV30	TRBJ1-2
ASSSGSAKPIYEQY	.	TRBV6-5	TRBJ2-7
ASSMRGVNTEAF	.	TRBV19	TRBJ1-1
ASSSYPRTASRNTEAF	.	TRBV5-1	TRBJ1-1
ASSLREYTDTQY	.	TRBV7-9	TRBJ2-3
ASSPSWTAANTEAF	.	TRBV27	TRBJ1-1
ASSPGQRYMNTEAF	TRBD1	TRBV18	TRBJ1-1
SVKFWTGGGVPEAF	TRBD1	TRBV29-1	TRBJ1-1
SVLEGTNTGELF	.	TRBV29-1	TRBJ2-2
ASSPSGRALETQY	TRBD2	TRBV25-1	TRBJ2-5
ASSDGGKRATGELF	.	TRBV25-1	TRBJ2-2
SVGTGGDYNEQF	TRBD1	TRBV29-1	TRBJ2-1
ASSLLTSGRTDTQY	TRBD2	TRBV5-1	TRBJ2-3
ASSPRVLRRTTDSSYEQY	.	TRBV28	TRBJ2-7
ASSRLAGVETQY	TRBD2	TRBV4-1	TRBJ2-5
ASSLSQGVNSNQPQH	TRBD1	TRBV28	TRBJ1-5
ASSSYGTGGGANGYT	TRBD1	TRBV4-2	TRBJ1-2